A single sample is the source of the 5 T cell receptor beta chains below, sequenced in a study of T cell responses to AZD1222 COVID-19 vaccine. Produced via immunoSEQ multiplex PCR; TCRdb's table is partial and in-frame only. The sample lists 95,000 to 120,000 clones; roughly 90% were seen once. This sample comprised peripheral blood, obtained on day 0 of MenACWY control vaccination. The receptors stem from an adult in good health.

The chain is built from TRBV29-1 and TRBJ2-7; D tentatively reads TRBD1 or TRBD2 (7 bases each). This CDR3 has 13 amino acids. Per the germline V gene, CDR1 is SQVTM and CDR2 is ANQGSEA. V was trimmed by 1 base and J by 6 bases, leaving 13 bases between them. This chain's CDR3 is CSVEGSRGGEQYF. In DNA form, the CDR3 reads TGCAGCGTTGAAGGGTCCAGGGGGGGCGAGCAGTACTTC.

This chain links TRBV2 with TRBJ2-7; TRBD2 might be the D (6 bases). Germline lookup yields CDR1 SNHLY and CDR2 FYNNEI. V dropped 3 bases and J dropped 2 bases, with 8 bases sitting between them. This CDR3 contains 13 residues. The CDR3 sequence is CASSEWTTYEQYF. The CDR3 region has the DNA TGTGCCAGCAGTGAGTGGACTACCTACGAGCAGTACTTC.

This clone has just one count. The V and J genes are TRBV11-2 and TRBJ1-6, with D perhaps TRBD1 (6 bases). Germline values: CDR1 SGHAT, CDR2 FQNNGV. V dropped 4 bases and J dropped 5 bases, with 15 bases sitting between them. The CDR3 totals 16 residues. The CDR3 nucleotides read TGTGCCAGCAGCTCCTACCCCAGGGGAAATAATTCACCCCTCCACTTT. It specifies CASSSYPRGNNSPLHF. The whole variable domain, remainder taken from reference TRBV11-2 and TRBJ1-6, is EAGVAQSPRYKIIEKRQSVAFWCNPISGHATLYWYQQILGQGPKLLIQFQNNGVVDDSQLPKDRFSAERLKGVDSTLKIQPAKLEDSAVYLCASSSYPRGNNSPLHFGNGTRLTVT.

The chain is built from TRBV5-1 and TRBJ2-7; D is possibly TRBD2 (7 bases). The V gene's germline CDR1 is SGHRS and CDR2 YFSETQ. The CDR3 totals 16 residues. The ends were cut back, 3 bases at V and 5 bases at J, with 21 bases in the middle. In DNA, the CDR3 is TGCGCCAGCAGCTCGGGGGGCGGGACCCTCGGGAACGAGCAGTACTTC. Residues: CASSSGGGTLGNEQYF.

The chain employs TRBV19 and TRBJ1-1; D not resolved. This CDR3 is 14 amino acids long. The germline CDR1 and CDR2 sequences are LNHDA and SQIVND (reference sequence). V lost 5 bases and J 1 base, leaving 11 bases between the germline ends. The DNA of the CDR3 is TGTGCCAGTAGTTTAGGAGGAGGGAACACTGAAGCTTTCTTT. Its protein product is CASSLGGGNTEAFF. The complete variable domain, with remaining parts taken from reference TRBV19 and TRBJ1-1, reads DGGITQSPKYLFRKEGQNVTLSCEQNLNHDAMYWYRQDPGQGLRLIYYSQIVNDFQKGDIAEGYSVSREKKESFPLTVTSAQKNPTAFYLCASSLGGGNTEAFFGQGTRLTVV.